Listed here are 26 T cell receptor beta chains from one sample, sequenced in a study of cytotoxic CD8 clonotypes in ibrutinib-treated CLL. Sequencing used immunoSEQ multiplex PCR; TCRdb keeps in-frame clones, though not all of them. The sample contains about 140,000 clones, under 95% of which appear only once. The sample was PBMCs, taken after 12 months of ibrutinib treatment. Source of these receptors: a human donor with chronic lymphocytic leukemia.

The V gene is TRBV5-4, the J gene TRBJ2-1; D gene unclear. Trimming took 3 bases from V and 6 from J, leaving 7 bases between them. CDR1 is SGHNT, CDR2 YYREEE, per germline (reference sequence). This CDR3 spans 12 amino acids. The CDR3 loop is CASSSPLNEQFF. The CDR3 DNA sequence: TGTGCCAGCAGCTCCCCCCTCAATGAGCAGTTCTTC.

CDR3: CASSVASSGRIEQYF. CDR3 nucleotides: TGTGCCAGCAGCGTAGCGTCTAGCGGGAGAATCGAGCAGTACTTC. The chain combines TRBV9 with TRBJ2-7; 10 nucleotides align to TRBD2. The CDR3 loop spans 15 amino acids. With V trimmed by 0 bases and J by 6 bases, 6 bases remained unmatched. Germline CDR1 reads SGDLS; CDR2 reads YYNGEE.

The chain recombines TRBV5-1 with TRBJ2-3; D not resolved. The CDR3 contains 16 residues. The V and J ends lost 1 base and 4 bases respectively, with 16 bases between them. In germline, CDR1 is SGHRS, CDR2 YFSETQ. The CDR3 region is CASSLLWSNRPDTQYF. DNA for the CDR3: TGCGCCAGCAGCTTGTTATGGTCCAATCGACCAGATACGCAGTATTTT.

V usage is TRBV28 and J usage is TRBJ1-3, with D maybe TRBD1 (6 bases). Germline CDR1 reads MDHEN; CDR2 reads SYDVKM. This CDR3 region has 14 residues. Trimming pared 4 bases from V and 6 bases from J, leaving 13 bases between. DNA of the CDR3: TGTGCCAGCAGTTCCAGGACAGTTTCAAACACCATATATTTT. It is translated as CASSSRTVSNTIYF.

The rearrangement joins TRBV6-6 to TRBJ2-5; D is undetermined. CDR1 and CDR2 from the germline V gene are MNHNY and SVGAGI (reference sequence). V was trimmed by 2 bases and J by 1 base, leaving 11 bases between them. CDR3 length: 15 residues. CDR3 bases: TGTGCCAGCAGTTACATCGGCGCGGCCCAAGAGACCCAGTACTTC. Protein: CASSYIGAAQETQYF.

The V gene is TRBV19, the J gene TRBJ1-2, with D maybe TRBD1 (5 bases). CDR3 length: 12 residues. Looked up from germline, CDR1 is LNHDA and CDR2 is SQIVND (reference sequence). V lost 3 bases and J lost 3, with 5 bases in between. CDR3 sequence reads: CASSMTDYGYTF. In DNA form, the CDR3 reads TGTGCCAGTAGTATGACAGACTATGGCTACACCTTC.

The CDR3: CASSLGTYEQYF. The DNA for the CDR3 is TGTGCCAGCAGCTTAGGAACCTACGAGCAGTACTTC. The rearrangement joins TRBV7-2 to TRBJ2-7; no definite D call. V was cut by 1 base and J by 2 bases, with 3 bases left in between. The CDR3 runs to 12 residues. Germline loops: CDR1 SGHTA, CDR2 FQGNSA.

Turning to this clone: This sample also contains other DNA sequences that code for the same CDR3. J is TRBJ1-5 and V is TRBV18; TRBD1 matches at 10 bases. The CDR3 consists of 15 residues. With V trimmed by 6 bases and J by 2 bases, 4 bases remained unmatched. Looked up from germline, CDR1 is KGHSH and CDR2 is LQKENI. CDR3 sequence: CASSPGTGGNQPQHF. CDR3 DNA sequence: TGTGCCAGCTCTCCCGGGACAGGGGGCAATCAGCCCCAGCATTTT.

The chain recombines TRBV27 with TRBJ2-7; D is unresolved. With 3 bases removed from V and 2 bases from J, the gap between germline ends came to 17 bases. The CDR3 contains 16 residues. Germline loops: CDR1 MNHEY, CDR2 SMNVEV (reference sequence). The CDR3 DNA reads TGTGCCAGCAGTTTGAAAGTGCGCACGAAGGCCTACGAGCAGTACTTC. It translates to CASSLKVRTKAYEQYF.

V and J are TRBV7-9 and TRBJ2-7, with D perhaps matching TRBD1 (6 bases). The CDR3 has 15 amino acids. V was pared by 5 bases and J by 1 base, with 15 bases between. Germline V gene sequence: CDR1 SEHNR, CDR2 FQNEAQ (reference sequence). In DNA, the CDR3 is TGTGCCAGCAGCCCGACAGGAGCGGCGTCCTACGAGCAGTACTTC. This sequence encodes CASSPTGAASYEQYF.

This clone was counted once. V and J are TRBV11-3 and TRBJ2-1, with a tentative D call TRBD2 (6 bases). The CDR3 has 15 amino acids. With 5 bases removed from V and 0 bases from J, the gap between germline ends came to 11 bases. Germline V gives CDR1 SGHNT, CDR2 YENEEA. CDR3 in DNA: TGTGCCAGCAGCGTTAGCGGTAGCTCCTACAATGAGCAGTTCTTC. It encodes CASSVSGSSYNEQFF.

The chain has TRBV7-2 and TRBJ2-1; D gene unclear. Trimming took off 4 bases at V and 7 bases at J, with 17 bases between the two ends. The CDR3 runs to 15 residues. Germline-derived CDR1 and CDR2 are SGHTA and FQGNSA. DNA for the CDR3: TGTGCCAGCAGCTCGCTGGTGTTTCGGTTTAATGAGCAGTTCTTC. This codes for CASSSLVFRFNEQFF. Full variable domain (rest looked up from reference TRBV7-2 and TRBJ2-1): GAGVSQSPSNKVTEKGKDVELRCDPISGHTALYWYRQSLGQGLEFLIYFQGNSAPDKSGLPSDRFSAERTGGSVSTLTIQRTQQEDSAVYLCASSSLVFRFNEQFFGPGTRLTVL.

This clone was detected once. This chain connects TRBV19 to TRBJ2-2; 7 bases line up with TRBD1. This CDR3 contains 15 residues. J was trimmed by 1 base and V by 5 bases; bases with no gene match: 4. Per germline, CDR1 LNHDA and CDR2 SQIVND (reference sequence). The CDR3 is CASSSRTGNTGELFF. The CDR3, as DNA: TGTGCCAGTAGTTCCAGGACAGGGAACACCGGGGAGCTGTTTTTT.

The V call is TRBV4-1, the J call TRBJ2-2; D possibly uses TRBD1 or TRBD2 (5 bases each). The CDR3 is made up of 17 amino acids. Trimming stripped 0 bases from V and 10 bases from J, with 21 bases between. CDR1 is MGHRA, CDR2 YSYEKL, per germline. CDR3 region: CASSQDTLRGRMVELFF. The CDR3 nucleotides are TGCGCCAGCAGCCAAGATACATTGAGGGGACGGATGGTGGAGCTGTTTTTT.

The rearrangement links TRBV28 to TRBJ1-2, with D perhaps matching TRBD1 (5 bases). V was cut by 4 bases and J by 6 bases, with 12 bases left in between. Germline V gene lookup returns CDR1 MDHEN and CDR2 SYDVKM. CDR3 size: 13 residues. As DNA, the CDR3 is TGTGCCAGCAGTTCTTCTCAGGGAGATGGCTACACCTTC. Translating gives CASSSSQGDGYTF.

The chain couples TRBV14 to TRBJ2-2; D may be TRBD2 (6 bases). Germline lookup yields CDR1 SGHDN and CDR2 FVKESK. The CDR3 loop spans 13 amino acids. Deletions cut 4 bases from V and 8 bases from J, with 11 bases between. The CDR3 is CASSLIAAGELFF. The CDR3, as DNA: TGTGCCAGCAGCCTAATAGCGGCGGGGGAGCTGTTTTTT.

This clone appeared a single time. The chain employs TRBV18 and TRBJ2-1; 10 bases fit TRBD2. The CDR3 is 16 amino acids. Per germline, CDR1 KGHSH and CDR2 LQKENI. The V segment lost 0 bases and the J segment 7 bases; nucleotides outside the gene matches: 6. CDR3: CASSPPSGRAMNEQFF. The CDR3 DNA is TGTGCCAGCTCACCACCGAGCGGGAGGGCGATGAATGAGCAGTTCTTC.

CDR3 coding DNA: TGTGCCAGCAGTTTAGATCCCCGAGCCCATGGCTACACCTTC. Encoded protein: CASSLDPRAHGYTF. The chain is built from TRBV27 and TRBJ1-2; no firm D call. The CDR3 runs to 14 residues. Trimming cost V 2 bases and J 6 bases, with 13 bases left between them. CDR1 MNHEY and CDR2 SMNVEV come from the germline V gene (reference sequence).

The V call is TRBV29-1, the J call TRBJ2-2; maybe TRBD2 (6 bases). CDR3 length: 14 amino acids. V lost 5 bases and J lost 0, with 10 bases in between. The germline gives CDR1 SQVTM, CDR2 ANQGSEA. DNA for the CDR3: TGCAGCGTTAAGGGACTGGCGAACACCGGGGAGCTGTTTTTT. This encodes CSVKGLANTGELFF.

The genes are TRBV7-9 and TRBJ2-7; D is ambiguous. The germline gives CDR1 SEHNR, CDR2 FQNEAQ (reference sequence). CDR3 length: 12 amino acids. V was shortened by 1 base and J by 5 bases, with 6 bases between the two germline ends. The CDR3 DNA is TGTGCCAGCAGCTTAGAACTCAACGAGCAGTACTTC. Residues: CASSLELNEQYF.

The chain joins TRBV27 to TRBJ2-3; D gene ambiguous. CDR3 size: 14 residues. V was trimmed by 3 bases and J by 4 bases, leaving 11 bases between them. Per germline, CDR1 MNHEY and CDR2 SMNVEV (reference sequence). The CDR3 DNA is TGTGCCAGCAGTTTCAGGACCTCGCCAGATACGCAGTATTTT. It encodes CASSFRTSPDTQYF.

The chain combines TRBV2 with TRBJ2-1, with TRBD2 identical over 9 bases. Germline V gene data show CDR1 as SNHLY and CDR2 as FYNNEI. V gave up 8 bases and J gave up 8 bases; unmatched junction bases: 13. The CDR3 runs 15 residues. CDR3 sequence (DNA): TGTGCCAGCCGTGCCCTAACCCTAGCGGGGTATGAGCAGTTCTTC. Its protein product is CASRALTLAGYEQFF.

This clone occurred once. Here the CDR3 reads CAGGGQHEQFF. In nucleotides, the CDR3 is TGTGCCGGGGGGGGCCAGCATGAGCAGTTCTTC. The chain couples TRBV21-1 to TRBJ2-1; whether TRBD2, the table's D call, matches the DNA was not checked. TRBV21-1 is deemed a pseudogene. This CDR3 contains 11 residues.

CDR3 loop: CASSFNAGWTDTQYF. The CDR3 DNA reads TGCGCCAGCAGCTTTAACGCAGGGTGGACAGATACGCAGTATTTT. This sequence joins TRBV5-1 and TRBJ2-3; D is perhaps TRBD1 (5 bases). The CDR3 is 15 amino acids. V gave up 2 bases and J gave up 3 bases, with 13 bases separating them. The germline V gene has CDR1 SGHRS and CDR2 YFSETQ.

This sequence joins TRBV10-3 and TRBJ2-3; no firm D call. CDR1 is ENHRY and CDR2 is SYGVKD in the germline V gene. The CDR3 runs to 11 residues. V shed 3 bases and J shed 14 bases, with 12 bases lying between them. CDR3 in amino acids: CAISDDRWSYF. CDR3 nucleotides: TGTGCCATCAGTGATGACCGATGGTCGTATTTT.

The chain joins TRBV7-6 to TRBJ2-3; 7 bases line up with TRBD2. V was clipped by 5 bases and J by 4 bases; unmatched bases: 9. The CDR3 has 15 amino acids. Germline V gene lookup returns CDR1 SGHVS and CDR2 FNYEAQ. The CDR3 region is CASSPREDRSDTQYF. The CDR3 coding sequence is TGTGCCAGCAGCCCTCGGGAGGATCGGTCAGATACGCAGTATTTT. The full variable domain, in which reference TRBV7-6 and TRBJ2-3 provide the parts outside the CDR3, is GAGVSQSPRYKVTKRGQDVALRCDPISGHVSLYWYRQALGQGPEFLTYFNYEAQQDKSGLPNDRFSAERPEGSISTLTIQRTEQRDSAMYRCASSPREDRSDTQYFGPGTRLTVL.